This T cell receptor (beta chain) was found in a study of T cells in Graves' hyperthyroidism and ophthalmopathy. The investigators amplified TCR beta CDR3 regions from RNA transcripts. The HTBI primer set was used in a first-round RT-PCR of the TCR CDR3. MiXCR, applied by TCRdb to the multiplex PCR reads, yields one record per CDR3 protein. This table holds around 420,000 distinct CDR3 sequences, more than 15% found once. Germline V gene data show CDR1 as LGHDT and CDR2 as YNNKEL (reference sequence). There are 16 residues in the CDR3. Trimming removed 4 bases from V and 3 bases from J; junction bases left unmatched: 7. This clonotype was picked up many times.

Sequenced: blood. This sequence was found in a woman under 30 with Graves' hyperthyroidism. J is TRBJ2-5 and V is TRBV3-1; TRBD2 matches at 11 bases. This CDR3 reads CASSLRVTSGKETQYF. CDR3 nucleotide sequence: TGTGCCAGCAGCCTGAGAGTGACTAGCGGGAAAGAGACCCAGTACTTC.